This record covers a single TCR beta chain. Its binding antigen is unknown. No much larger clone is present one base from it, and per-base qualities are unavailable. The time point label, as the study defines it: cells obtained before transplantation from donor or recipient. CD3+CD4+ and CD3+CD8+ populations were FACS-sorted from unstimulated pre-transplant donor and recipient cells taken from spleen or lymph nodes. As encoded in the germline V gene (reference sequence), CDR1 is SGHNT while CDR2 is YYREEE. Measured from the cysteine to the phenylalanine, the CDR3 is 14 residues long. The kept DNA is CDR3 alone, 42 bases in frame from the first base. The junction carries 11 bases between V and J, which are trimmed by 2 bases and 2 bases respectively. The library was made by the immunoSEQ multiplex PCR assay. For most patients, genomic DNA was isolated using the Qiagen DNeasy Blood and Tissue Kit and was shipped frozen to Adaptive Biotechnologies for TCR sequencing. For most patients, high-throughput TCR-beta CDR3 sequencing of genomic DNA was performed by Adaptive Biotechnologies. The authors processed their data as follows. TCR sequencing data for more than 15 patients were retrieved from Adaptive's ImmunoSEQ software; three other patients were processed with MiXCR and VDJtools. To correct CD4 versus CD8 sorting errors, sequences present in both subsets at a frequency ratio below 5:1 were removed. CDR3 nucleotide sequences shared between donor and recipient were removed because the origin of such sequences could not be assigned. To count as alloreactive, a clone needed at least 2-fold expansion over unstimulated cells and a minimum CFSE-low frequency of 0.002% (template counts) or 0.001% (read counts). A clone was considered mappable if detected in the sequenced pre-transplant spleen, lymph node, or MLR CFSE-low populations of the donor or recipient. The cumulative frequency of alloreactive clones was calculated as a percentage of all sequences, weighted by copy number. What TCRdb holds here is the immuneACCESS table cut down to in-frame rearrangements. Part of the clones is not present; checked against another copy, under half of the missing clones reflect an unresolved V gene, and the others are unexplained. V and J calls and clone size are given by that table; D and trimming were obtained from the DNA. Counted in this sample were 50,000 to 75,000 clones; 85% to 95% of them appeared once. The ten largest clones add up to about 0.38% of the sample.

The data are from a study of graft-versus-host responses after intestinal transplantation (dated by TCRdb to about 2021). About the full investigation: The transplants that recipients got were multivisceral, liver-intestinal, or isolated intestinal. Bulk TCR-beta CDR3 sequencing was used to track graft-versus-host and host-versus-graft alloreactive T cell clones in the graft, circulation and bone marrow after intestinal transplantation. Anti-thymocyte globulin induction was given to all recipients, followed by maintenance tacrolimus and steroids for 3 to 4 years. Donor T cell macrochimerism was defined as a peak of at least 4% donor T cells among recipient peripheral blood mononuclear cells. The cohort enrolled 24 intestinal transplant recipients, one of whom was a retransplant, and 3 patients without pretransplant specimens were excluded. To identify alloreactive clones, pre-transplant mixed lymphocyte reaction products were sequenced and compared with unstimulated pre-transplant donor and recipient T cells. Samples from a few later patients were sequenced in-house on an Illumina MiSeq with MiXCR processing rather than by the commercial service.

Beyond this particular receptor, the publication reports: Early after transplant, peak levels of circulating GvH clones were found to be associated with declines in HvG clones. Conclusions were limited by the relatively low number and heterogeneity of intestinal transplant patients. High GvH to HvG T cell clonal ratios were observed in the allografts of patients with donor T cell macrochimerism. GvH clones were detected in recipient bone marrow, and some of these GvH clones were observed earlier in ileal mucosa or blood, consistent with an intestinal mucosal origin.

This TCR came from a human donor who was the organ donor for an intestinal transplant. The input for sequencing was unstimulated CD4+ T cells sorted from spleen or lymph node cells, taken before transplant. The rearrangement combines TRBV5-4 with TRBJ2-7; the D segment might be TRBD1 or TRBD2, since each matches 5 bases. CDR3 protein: CASSFAGTTYEQYF. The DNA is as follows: TGTGCCAGCAGCTTCGCCGGGACGACCTACGAGCAGTACTTC.